The following is a T cell receptor (beta chain) sequence with its context. The target antigen is unknown. This record comes from a study of T cell repertoires and HLA-DP antigens. CDR3 length: 11 amino acids. Trimming took off 6 bases at V and 6 bases at J, with 12 bases between the two ends. The V gene's germline CDR1 is DFQATT and CDR2 SNEGSKA (reference sequence). This table comes from immunoSEQ multiplex PCR, and its TCRdb copy is limited to in-frame clones, with some not included. The sample gives about 73,000 clones, around 80% of which show up once; 1.5% to 2% is in the top ten. The sample taken for sequencing was CD4+ T cells from PBMCs. V gene TRBV20-1 combines with J gene TRBJ2-7; TRBD2 might be the D (6 bases). The TCR was taken from a man aged 60-69 years in good health and CMV-seronegative. CDR3 protein: CSAQRGGEQYV. The CDR3 nucleotides read TGCAGTGCACAGAGGGGAGGCGAGCAGTACGTC.